These 5 T cell receptor beta chains were sequenced from one sample in a study of blood T cell repertoires in COVID-19. The assay was immunoSEQ multiplex PCR, and TCRdb's table has in-frame clones only and misses some. The profile covers about 350,000 clones, with about nine tenths appearing a single time and about 6% taken by the ten largest. The sequenced material came from peripheral blood. These receptors were collected from a woman aged 50 to 60 with COVID-19, enrolled during active disease.

This rearrangement joins TRBV5-1 to TRBJ2-7; TRBD2 matches at 12 bases. CDR3 length: 17 residues. Germline V lookup: CDR1 SGHRS, CDR2 YFSETQ. Trimming cost V 0 bases and J 0 bases; bases outside gene matches: 4. The CDR3 nucleotides read TGCGCCAGCAGCTTGGGACTAGCGGGAGCGTTCTCCTACGAGCAGTACTTC. This translates into CASSLGLAGAFSYEQYF.

In this sample, this clone turned up once. The V gene is TRBV12-5, the J gene TRBJ2-1; 10 bases fit TRBD2. Germline CDR1 is LGHNT and CDR2 is FRNRAP. The CDR3 sequence is 16 residues long. V lost 8 bases and J lost 10; bases outside the gene matches: 17. The CDR3 nucleotides read TGTGCTAGTAGTGGGGCTAGCGGGAGAACGGGGGGAGAGCAGTTCTTC. It specifies CASSGASGRTGGEQFF.

The V and J genes are TRBV5-8 and TRBJ2-5; a possible D gene is TRBD2 (5 bases). Germline values: CDR1 SGHTS, CDR2 YDEGEE. V shed 0 bases and J shed 2 bases, with 8 bases lying between them. This CDR3 has 14 amino acids. This CDR3 reads CASSLGSVQETQYF. The CDR3 DNA sequence: TGTGCCAGCAGCTTGGGTAGCGTACAAGAGACCCAGTACTTC.

This clone is a singleton in its sample. The chain joins TRBV2 to TRBJ2-3; TRBD1 matches 7 bases. Germline CDR1 reads SNHLY; CDR2 reads FYNNEI. V was pared by 6 bases and J by 2 bases, with 5 bases of the junction left unmatched. The CDR3 runs 14 residues. CDR3 bases: TGTGCCAGCAGGGGGGACAGAAACACAGATACGCAGTATTTT. Amino acid sequence: CASRGDRNTDTQYF.

This chain joins TRBV27 and TRBJ2-7, with 8 bases lining up with TRBD1. CDR1 is MNHEY, CDR2 SMNVEV, per germline (reference sequence). CDR3 length: 16 residues. Losses at the gene ends were 5 bases for V and 5 bases for J; bases not matched to a gene: 14. The CDR3: CASSTWTGPSPNEQYF. The CDR3 bases are TGTGCCAGCAGTACCTGGACAGGGCCGTCTCCGAACGAGCAGTACTTC.